These 5 T cell receptor beta chains originate from one sample sequenced in a study of vaccination and CD4 T cells after COVID-19. Cultured CD4+ T-cell DNA underwent Oncomine TCR Beta short-read sequencing. Each CDR3 protein is one row after TCRdb ran MiXCR on the PCR reads. The repertoire includes roughly 7,400 distinct CDR3 sequences, about 53% of them detected once, and more than 15% sits in the top ten. The treatment here: approximately 9-day PBMC culture with coronavirus spike peptide pools or control peptides (ViraFEST assay). CD4+ T cells of the unexposed donor were collected before the COVID-19 pandemic (2011-2018). Their antigen targets remain unknown. The sequencing input was CD4+ T cells from blood, cultured in vitro. The receptor set was obtained from a human donor in good health.

The gene calls are TRBV12-3 or TRBV12-4 and TRBJ1-6; D might be TRBD1 (6 bases). Trimming pared 2 bases from V and 7 bases from J, leaving 9 bases between. The CDR3 runs 14 residues. CDR3 in DNA: TGTGCCAGCAGTTTACATGGACAGAATTCACCCCTCCACTTT. Its translation is CASSLHGQNSPLHF.

The chain uses TRBV7-2 and TRBJ1-2; D may be TRBD1 (5 bases). Trimming took off 1 base at V and 5 bases at J, with 8 bases between the two ends. This CDR3 spans 13 amino acids. Germline V gives CDR1 SGHTA, CDR2 FQGNSA. The CDR3 protein is CASSLGQSYGYTF. As DNA, the CDR3 is TGTGCCAGCAGCTTAGGACAGTCGTATGGCTACACCTTC.

This chain joins TRBV4-3 and TRBJ1-2; D is perhaps TRBD1 (6 bases). V lost 1 base and J lost 2, with 14 bases in between. The CDR3 runs 16 residues. Germline values: CDR1 LGHNA, CDR2 YSLEER. CDR3 DNA sequence: TGCGCCAGCAGCCAAGTGATAAGACAGGAAAACTATGGCTACACCTTC. Residues: CASSQVIRQENYGYTF.

The J gene is TRBJ2-7, the V gene TRBV27, with D possibly being TRBD1 (5 bases). V shed 6 bases and J shed 4 bases, with 13 bases lying between them. CDR1 is MNHEY, CDR2 SMNVEV, per germline (reference sequence). This CDR3 spans 13 amino acids. This CDR3 reads CASRGLGRYEQYF. CDR3 DNA sequence: TGTGCCAGCAGGGGGCTCGGACGTTACGAGCAGTACTTC.

The table lists this clonotype with a few counts. This chain joins TRBV30 and TRBJ1-6, with TRBD1 matching over 10 bases. The V and J ends lost 2 bases and 8 bases, in that order; junction bases with no gene match: 3. The germline CDR1 and CDR2 sequences are GTSNPN and SVGIG (reference sequence). This CDR3 spans 14 amino acids. CDR3 sequence reads: CAWSRQGAYSPLHF. DNA of the CDR3: TGTGCCTGGAGTCGACAGGGGGCATATTCACCCCTCCACTTT.